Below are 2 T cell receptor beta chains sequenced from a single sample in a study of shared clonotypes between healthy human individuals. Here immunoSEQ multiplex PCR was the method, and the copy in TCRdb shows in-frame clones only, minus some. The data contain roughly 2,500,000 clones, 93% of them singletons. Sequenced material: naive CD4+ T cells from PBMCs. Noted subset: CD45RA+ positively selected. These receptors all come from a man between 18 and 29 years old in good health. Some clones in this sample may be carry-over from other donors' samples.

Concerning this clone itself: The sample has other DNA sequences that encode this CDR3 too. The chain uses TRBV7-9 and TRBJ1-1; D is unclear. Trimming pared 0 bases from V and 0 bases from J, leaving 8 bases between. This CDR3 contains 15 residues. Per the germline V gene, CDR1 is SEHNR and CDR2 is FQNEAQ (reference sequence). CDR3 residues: CASSLARAMNTEAFF. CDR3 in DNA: TGTGCCAGCAGCTTAGCGCGGGCGATGAACACTGAAGCTTTCTTT.

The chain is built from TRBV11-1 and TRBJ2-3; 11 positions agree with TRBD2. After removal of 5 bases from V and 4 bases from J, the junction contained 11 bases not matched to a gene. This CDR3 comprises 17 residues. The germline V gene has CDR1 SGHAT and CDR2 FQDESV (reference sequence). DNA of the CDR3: TGTGCCAGCAGCCCGAACTCGCTAGCGGGAGGATCAGATACGCAGTATTTT. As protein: CASSPNSLAGGSDTQYF.